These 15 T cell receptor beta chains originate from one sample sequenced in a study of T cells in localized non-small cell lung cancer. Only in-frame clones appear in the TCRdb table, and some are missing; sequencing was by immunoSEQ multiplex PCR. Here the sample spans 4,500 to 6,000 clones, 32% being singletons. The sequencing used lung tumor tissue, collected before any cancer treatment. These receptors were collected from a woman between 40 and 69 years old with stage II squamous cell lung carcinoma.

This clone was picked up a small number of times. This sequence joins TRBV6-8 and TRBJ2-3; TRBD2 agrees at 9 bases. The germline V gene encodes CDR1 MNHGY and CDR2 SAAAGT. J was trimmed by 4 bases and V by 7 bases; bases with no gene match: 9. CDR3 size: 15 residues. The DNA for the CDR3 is TGTGCCAGCATCCGGGTAGCGGGAGTTCCAGATACGCAGTATTTT. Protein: CASIRVAGVPDTQYF.

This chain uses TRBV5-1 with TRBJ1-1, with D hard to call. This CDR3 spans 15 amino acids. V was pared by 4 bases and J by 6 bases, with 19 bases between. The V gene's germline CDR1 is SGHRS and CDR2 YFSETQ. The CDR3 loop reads CASSPELTGVSEAFF. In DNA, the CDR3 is TGCGCCAGCAGCCCCGAACTCACTGGGGTTTCTGAAGCTTTCTTT.

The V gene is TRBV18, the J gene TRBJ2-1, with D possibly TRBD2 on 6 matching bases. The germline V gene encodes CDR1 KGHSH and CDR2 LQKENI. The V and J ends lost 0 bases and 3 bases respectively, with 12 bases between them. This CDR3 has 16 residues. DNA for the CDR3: TGTGCCAGCTCACCACCGGTCGCGGGGAGCTACAATGAGCAGTTCTTC. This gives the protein CASSPPVAGSYNEQFF.

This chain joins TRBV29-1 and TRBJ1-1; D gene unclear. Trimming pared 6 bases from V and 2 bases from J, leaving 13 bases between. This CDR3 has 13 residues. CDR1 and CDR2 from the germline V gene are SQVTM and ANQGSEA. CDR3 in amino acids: CSVSSLVNTEAFF. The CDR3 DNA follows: TGCAGCGTATCCTCACTCGTTAACACTGAAGCTTTCTTT.

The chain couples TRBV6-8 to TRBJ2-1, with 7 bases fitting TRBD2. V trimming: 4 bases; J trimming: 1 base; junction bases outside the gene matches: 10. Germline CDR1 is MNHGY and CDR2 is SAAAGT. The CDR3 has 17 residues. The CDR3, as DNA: TGTGCCAGCAGTTCAACGGGAGTCGGGGGGTCCTACAATGAGCAGTTCTTC. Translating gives CASSSTGVGGSYNEQFF.

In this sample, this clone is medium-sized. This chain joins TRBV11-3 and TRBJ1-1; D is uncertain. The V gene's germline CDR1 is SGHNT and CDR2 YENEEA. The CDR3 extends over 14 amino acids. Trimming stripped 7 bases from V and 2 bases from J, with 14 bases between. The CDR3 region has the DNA TGTGCCAGCACCCTTACCCCAGCTAACACTGAAGCTTTCTTT. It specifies CASTLTPANTEAFF.

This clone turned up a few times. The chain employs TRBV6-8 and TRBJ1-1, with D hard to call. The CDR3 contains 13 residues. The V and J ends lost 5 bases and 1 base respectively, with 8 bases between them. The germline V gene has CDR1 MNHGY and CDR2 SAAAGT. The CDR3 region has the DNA TGTGCCAGCAGTGCTCCTTCGAACACTGAAGCTTTCTTT. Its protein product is CASSAPSNTEAFF.

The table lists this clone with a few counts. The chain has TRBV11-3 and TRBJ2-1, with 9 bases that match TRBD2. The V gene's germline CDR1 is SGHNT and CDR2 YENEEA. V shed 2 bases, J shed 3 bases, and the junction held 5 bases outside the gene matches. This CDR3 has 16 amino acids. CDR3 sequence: CASSLLGGRVYNEQFF. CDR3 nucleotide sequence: TGTGCCAGCAGCTTACTTGGCGGGAGGGTCTACAATGAGCAGTTCTTC.

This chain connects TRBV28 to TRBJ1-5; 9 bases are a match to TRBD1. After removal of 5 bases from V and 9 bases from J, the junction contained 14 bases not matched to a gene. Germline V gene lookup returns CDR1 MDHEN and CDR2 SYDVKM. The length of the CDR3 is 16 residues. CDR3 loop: CASSPRDRAFFRPQHF. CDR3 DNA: TGTGCCAGCAGTCCCCGGGACAGGGCTTTTTTCAGGCCCCAGCATTTT.

As DNA, the CDR3 is TGTGCCAGCAGCCTGGGGGCAGGGGAACAAGAGACCCAGTACTTC. Protein: CASSLGAGEQETQYF. The chain combines TRBV9 with TRBJ2-5; D perhaps matches TRBD1 (6 bases). CDR1 is SGDLS and CDR2 is YYNGEE in the germline V gene. The V gene lost 4 bases and the J gene lost 2 bases, with 15 bases spanning the gap. CDR3 length equals 15 residues.

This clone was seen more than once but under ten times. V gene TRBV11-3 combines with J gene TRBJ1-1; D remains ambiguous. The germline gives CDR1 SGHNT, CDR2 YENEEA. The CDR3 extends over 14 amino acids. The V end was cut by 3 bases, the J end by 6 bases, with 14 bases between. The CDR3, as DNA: TGTGCCAGCAGCTTGGCCGCCCCTGGGGCTGAAGCTTTCTTT. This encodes CASSLAAPGAEAFF.

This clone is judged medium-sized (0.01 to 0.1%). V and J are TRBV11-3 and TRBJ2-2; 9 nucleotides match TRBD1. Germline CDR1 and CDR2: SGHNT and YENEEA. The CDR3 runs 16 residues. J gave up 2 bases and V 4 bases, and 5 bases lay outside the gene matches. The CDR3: CASSSGTGTNTGELFF. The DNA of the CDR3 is TGTGCCAGCAGCTCCGGGACAGGGACAAACACCGGGGAGCTGTTTTTT.

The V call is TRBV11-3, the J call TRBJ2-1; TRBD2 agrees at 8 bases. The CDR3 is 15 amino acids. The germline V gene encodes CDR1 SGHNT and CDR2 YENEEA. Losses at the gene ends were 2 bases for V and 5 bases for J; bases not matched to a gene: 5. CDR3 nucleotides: TGTGCCAGCAGCTTAAAAGCGGGAGTCCACAATGAGCAGTTCTTC. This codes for CASSLKAGVHNEQFF.

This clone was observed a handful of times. This CDR3 is CASSADGAGTEGTEAFF. CDR3 coding DNA: TGTGCCAGCAGCGCAGATGGGGCAGGGACCGAGGGCACTGAAGCTTTCTTT. The genes are TRBV11-3 and TRBJ1-1; possibly TRBD1 for D (5 bases). The CDR3 runs to 17 residues. The germline V and J ends were trimmed by 5 bases and 4 bases, with 23 bases remaining between them. Germline V gives CDR1 SGHNT, CDR2 YENEEA.

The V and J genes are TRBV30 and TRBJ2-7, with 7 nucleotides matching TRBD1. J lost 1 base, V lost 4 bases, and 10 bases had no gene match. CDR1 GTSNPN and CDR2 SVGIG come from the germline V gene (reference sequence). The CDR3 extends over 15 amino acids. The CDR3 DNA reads TGTGCCTGGACCTCCAAGGGGGCGAATTCCTACGAGCAGTACTTC. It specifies CAWTSKGANSYEQYF.